The next 17 T cell receptor beta chains were all read from a single sample in a study of shared clonotypes between healthy human individuals. Produced via immunoSEQ multiplex PCR; TCRdb's table is partial and in-frame only. The sample records around 1.6 million clones, nearly 99% being singletons. The sequenced sample consisted of naive CD4+ T cells sorted from blood. Subset defined: CD45RA+ positively selected. The receptors here all came from a man younger than 40 in good health.

J is TRBJ2-7 and V is TRBV7-9, with D possibly TRBD2 on 6 matching bases. CDR1 SEHNR and CDR2 FQNEAQ come from the germline V gene (reference sequence). V was pared by 2 bases and J by 5 bases, with 19 bases between. There are 16 residues in the CDR3. This CDR3 is CASSLWLAGRPHEQYF. DNA for the CDR3: TGTGCCAGCAGCTTATGGTTAGCAGGGAGGCCCCACGAGCAGTACTTC.

The rearrangement uses TRBV7-9 and TRBJ2-5; perhaps TRBD1 as D (6 bases). V lost 2 bases to trimming and J lost 4 bases, with 14 bases between them. Germline lookup yields CDR1 SEHNR and CDR2 FQNEAQ (reference sequence). CDR3 length: 15 amino acids. The CDR3, as DNA: TGTGCCAGCAGCTTAAGTTTGACAGGCGGAGAGACCCAGTACTTC. Translated: CASSLSLTGGETQYF.

The rearrangement uses TRBV4-1 and TRBJ2-1; D gene ambiguous. The CDR3 is made up of 16 amino acids. V dropped 0 bases and J dropped 4 bases, with 13 bases sitting between them. Germline values: CDR1 MGHRA, CDR2 YSYEKL. For the CDR3, the DNA is TGCGCCAGCAGCCAAGATATGGGTAATGGATACAATGAGCAGTTCTTC. Protein product: CASSQDMGNGYNEQFF.

This chain joins TRBV6-5 and TRBJ1-1; D not resolved. The CDR3 covers 14 residues. Germline V gene sequence: CDR1 MNHEY, CDR2 SVGAGI. The V end was cut by 3 bases, the J end by 4 bases, with 12 bases between. CDR3 protein: CASSYHSYGTEAFF. The DNA for the CDR3 is TGTGCCAGCAGTTATCATTCTTACGGCACTGAAGCTTTCTTT.

The chain carries TRBV5-5 and TRBJ2-7; 8 positions match TRBD1. V was pared by 0 bases and J by 5 bases, with 13 bases of the junction left unmatched. Germline CDR1 SGHKS, CDR2 YYEKEE (reference sequence). The CDR3 runs to 17 residues. CDR3 sequence (DNA): TGTGCCAGCAGCTTGGATCATCGACAGGGGTGGGGAAACGAGCAGTACTTC. It encodes CASSLDHRQGWGNEQYF.

The V gene is TRBV18, the J gene TRBJ2-3; 12 bases are a match to TRBD2. V gave up 1 base and J gave up 11 bases; unmatched junction bases: 7. Germline CDR1 and CDR2: KGHSH and LQKENI. This CDR3 is 15 amino acids long. This CDR3 reads CASSPRGLAGGKQYF. In DNA form, the CDR3 reads TGTGCCAGCTCACCACGTGGGCTAGCGGGAGGGAAGCAGTATTTT.

This chain links TRBV5-1 with TRBJ1-1; D is uncertain. The V end lost 2 bases, the J end lost 1 base, and 6 bases lay between the germline ends. This CDR3 contains 13 residues. Germline values: CDR1 SGHRS, CDR2 YFSETQ. CDR3 sequence reads: CASSLMPNTEAFF. The CDR3 DNA reads TGCGCCAGCAGCTTAATGCCGAACACTGAAGCTTTCTTT.

Details on this clone: The identical CDR3 is also encoded by other nucleotide sequences in the sample. The gene calls are TRBV7-6 and TRBJ1-3, with TRBD1 matching 10 bases. Trimming cost V 3 bases and J 0 bases; bases outside gene matches: 5. The CDR3 contains 17 residues. Germline loops: CDR1 SGHVS, CDR2 FNYEAQ. The CDR3 reads CASSFRDRGTSGNTIYF. The DNA of the CDR3 is TGTGCCAGCAGCTTCCGGGACAGGGGAACCTCTGGAAACACCATATATTTT.

V usage is TRBV2 and J usage is TRBJ2-2, with D tentatively TRBD1 (5 bases). V gave up 7 bases and J gave up 1 base, with 7 bases separating them. The length of the CDR3 is 13 residues. Germline values: CDR1 SNHLY, CDR2 FYNNEI. For the CDR3, the DNA is TGTGCCAGCAACGACAGGAACACCGGGGAGCTGTTTTTT. This codes for CASNDRNTGELFF. Together with reference TRBV2 and TRBJ2-2, the CDR3 gives the full variable domain: EPEVTQTPSHQVTQMGQEVILRCVPISNHLYFYWYRQILGQKVEFLVSFYNNEISEKSEIFDDQFSVERPDGSNFTLKIRSTKLEDSAMYFCASNDRNTGELFFGEGSRLTVL.

This clone was detected once. In DNA form, the CDR3 reads TGTGCCAGCAGCCCGAGGTCTGGGGACCACAATGAGCAGTTCTTC. Translation: CASSPRSGDHNEQFF. The chain couples TRBV9 to TRBJ2-1, with D perhaps being TRBD1 or TRBD2 (5 bases each). V was pared by 4 bases and J by 5 bases, with 16 bases between. The CDR3 consists of 15 residues. The germline V gene has CDR1 SGDLS and CDR2 YYNGEE.

CDR3 in amino acids: CASSLEVGASSGNTIYF. The DNA for the CDR3 is TGTGCCAGCAGCTTGGAGGTTGGCGCAAGCTCTGGAAACACCATATATTTT. The chain couples TRBV5-5 to TRBJ1-3, with unresolved D. Trimming took 0 bases from V and 0 from J, leaving 13 bases between them. Germline V gene data show CDR1 as SGHKS and CDR2 as YYEKEE (reference sequence). The CDR3 consists of 17 residues.

Turning to this clone: Compared with germline, one end of the junction differs, possibly owing to a read error. The chain links TRBV5-3 to TRBJ2-7, with D possibly being TRBD1 or TRBD2 (5 bases each). TRBV5-3 belongs to the ORF category, with a function that is uncertain. This CDR3 contains 10 residues. CDR3 loop: CARSWLGRNF. CDR3 in DNA: TGTGCCAGAAGCTGGTTGGGACGGAACTTC.

About this clone itself: Mismatch with germline at one junction end may stem from a read error. The same CDR3 also results from other DNA sequences found in this sample. The V gene is TRBV18, the J gene TRBJ1-2, with D hard to call. In germline, CDR1 is KGHSH, CDR2 LQKENI. The CDR3 is made up of 13 amino acids. This chain's CDR3 is CASSPSEGLGYTF. CDR3 DNA: TGCGCCAGCTCACCCTCCGAAGGCCTTGGCTACACCTTC.

The DNA for the CDR3 is TGTGCCAGCAGCCAAGACACAGGGGGAGGCGTGACCCAGTACTTC. It codes for CASSQDTGGGVTQYF. V usage is TRBV4-2 and J usage is TRBJ2-5; 8 bases match TRBD1. This CDR3 is built from 15 residues. V was pared by 0 bases and J by 7 bases, with 7 bases of the junction left unmatched. Germline values: CDR1 LGHNA, CDR2 YNFKEQ.

This clone was seen just once. The chain combines TRBV5-1 with TRBJ2-1; 11 nucleotides align to TRBD2. Germline assignment: CDR1 SGHRS and CDR2 YFSETQ. The CDR3 consists of 16 residues. V shed 3 bases and J 9 bases; nucleotides not matched to a gene: 11. The CDR3, as DNA: TGCGCCAGCAGCTCCTTAGCGGGAGGGCGCCCAGGTGAGCAGTTCTTC. Its protein product is CASSSLAGGRPGEQFF.

In this sample, this clone turned up once. The V gene is TRBV28, the J gene TRBJ2-7; D unresolved. Per the germline V gene, CDR1 is MDHEN and CDR2 is SYDVKM. V lost 6 bases to trimming and J lost 3 bases, with 12 bases between them. The CDR3 is made up of 13 amino acids. The CDR3 DNA reads as TGTGCCAGCAGGGGAACTCAAGGCTACGAGCAGTACTTC. This codes for CASRGTQGYEQYF.

This chain connects TRBV10-1 to TRBJ1-3, with 10 bases aligning to TRBD1. CDR1 is WNHNN and CDR2 is SYGVQD in the germline V gene (reference sequence). V gave up 5 bases and J gave up 5 bases; unmatched junction bases: 3. There are 14 residues in the CDR3. This CDR3 is CASSRDRGRNTIYF. CDR3 DNA: TGCGCCAGCAGTCGAGACAGGGGGCGAAACACCATATATTTT.